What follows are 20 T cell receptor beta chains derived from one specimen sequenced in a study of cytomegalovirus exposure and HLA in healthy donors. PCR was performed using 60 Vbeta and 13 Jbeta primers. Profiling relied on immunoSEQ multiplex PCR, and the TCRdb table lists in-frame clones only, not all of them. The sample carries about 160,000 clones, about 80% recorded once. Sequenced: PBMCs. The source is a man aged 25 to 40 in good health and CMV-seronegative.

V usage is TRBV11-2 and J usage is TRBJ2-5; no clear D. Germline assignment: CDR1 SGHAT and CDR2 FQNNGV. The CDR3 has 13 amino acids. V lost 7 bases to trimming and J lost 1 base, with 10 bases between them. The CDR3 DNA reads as TGTGCCAGCAAGCCAAGCCCCCAAGAGACCCAGTACTTC. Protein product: CASKPSPQETQYF.

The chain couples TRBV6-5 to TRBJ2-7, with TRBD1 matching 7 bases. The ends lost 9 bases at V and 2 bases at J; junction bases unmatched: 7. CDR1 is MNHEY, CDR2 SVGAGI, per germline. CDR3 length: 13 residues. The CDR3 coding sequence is TGTGCCAGTGGGACAGACTTTACCTACGAGCAGTACTTC. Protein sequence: CASGTDFTYEQYF.

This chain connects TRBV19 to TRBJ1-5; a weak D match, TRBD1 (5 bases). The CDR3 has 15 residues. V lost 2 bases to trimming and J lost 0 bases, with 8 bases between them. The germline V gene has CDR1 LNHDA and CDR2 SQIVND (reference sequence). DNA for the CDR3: TGTGCCAGTAGTATACCGGGGGATAGCAATCAGCCCCAGCATTTT. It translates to CASSIPGDSNQPQHF.

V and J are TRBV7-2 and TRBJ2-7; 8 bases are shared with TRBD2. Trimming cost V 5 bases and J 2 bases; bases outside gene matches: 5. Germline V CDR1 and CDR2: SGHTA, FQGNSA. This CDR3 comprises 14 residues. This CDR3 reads CASSVTSGPYEQYF. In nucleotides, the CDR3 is TGTGCCAGCAGCGTAACTAGCGGCCCCTACGAGCAGTACTTC.

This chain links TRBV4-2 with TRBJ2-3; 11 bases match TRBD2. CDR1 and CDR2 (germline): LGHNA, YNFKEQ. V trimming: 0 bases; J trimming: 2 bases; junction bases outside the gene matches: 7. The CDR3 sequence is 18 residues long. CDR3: CASSQESSGGPFTDTQYF. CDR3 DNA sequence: TGTGCCAGCAGCCAAGAGTCTAGCGGGGGGCCATTCACAGATACGCAGTATTTT.

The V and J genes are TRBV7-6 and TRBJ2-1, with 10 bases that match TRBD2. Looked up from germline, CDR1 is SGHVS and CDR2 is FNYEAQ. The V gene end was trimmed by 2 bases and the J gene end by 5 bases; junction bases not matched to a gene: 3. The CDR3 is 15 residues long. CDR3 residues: CASSLLAGDNNEQFF. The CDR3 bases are TGTGCCAGCAGCTTACTAGCGGGGGATAACAATGAGCAGTTCTTC.

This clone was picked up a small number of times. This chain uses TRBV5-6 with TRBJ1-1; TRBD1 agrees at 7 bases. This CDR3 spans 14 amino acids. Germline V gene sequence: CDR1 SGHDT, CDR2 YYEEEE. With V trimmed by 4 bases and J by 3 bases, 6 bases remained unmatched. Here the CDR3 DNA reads TGTGCCAGCAGCCCATGGGACAGAGACACTGAAGCTTTCTTT. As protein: CASSPWDRDTEAFF. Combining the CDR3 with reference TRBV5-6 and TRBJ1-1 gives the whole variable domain DAGVTQSPTHLIKTRGQQVTLRCSPKSGHDTVSWYQQALGQGPQFIFQYYEEEERQRGNFPDRFSGHQFPNYSSELNVNALLLGDSALYLCASSPWDRDTEAFFGQGTRLTVV.

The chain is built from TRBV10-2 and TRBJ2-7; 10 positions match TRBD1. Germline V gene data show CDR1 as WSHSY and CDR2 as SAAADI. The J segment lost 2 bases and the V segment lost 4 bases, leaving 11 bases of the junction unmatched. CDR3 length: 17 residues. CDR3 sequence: CASSGERQGAQAYEQYF. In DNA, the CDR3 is TGCGCCAGCAGTGGGGAAAGACAGGGGGCCCAAGCCTACGAGCAGTACTTC.

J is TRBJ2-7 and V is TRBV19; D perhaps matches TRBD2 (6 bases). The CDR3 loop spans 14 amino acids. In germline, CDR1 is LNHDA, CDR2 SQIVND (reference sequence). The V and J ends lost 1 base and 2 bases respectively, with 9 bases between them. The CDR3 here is CASSIAGVTYEQYF. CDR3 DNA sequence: TGTGCCAGTAGTATAGCGGGAGTTACCTACGAGCAGTACTTC.

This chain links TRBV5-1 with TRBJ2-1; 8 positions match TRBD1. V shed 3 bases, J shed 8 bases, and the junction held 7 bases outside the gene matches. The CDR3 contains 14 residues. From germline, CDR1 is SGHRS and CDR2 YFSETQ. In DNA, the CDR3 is TGCGCCAGCAGCTCGTATCAGGGGGCCCATGAGCAGTTCTTC. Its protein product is CASSSYQGAHEQFF. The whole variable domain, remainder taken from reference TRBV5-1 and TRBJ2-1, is KAGVTQTPRYLIKTRGQQVTLSCSPISGHRSVSWYQQTPGQGLQFLFEYFSETQRNKGNFPGRFSGRQFSNSRSEMNVSTLELGDSALYLCASSSYQGAHEQFFGPGTRLTVL.

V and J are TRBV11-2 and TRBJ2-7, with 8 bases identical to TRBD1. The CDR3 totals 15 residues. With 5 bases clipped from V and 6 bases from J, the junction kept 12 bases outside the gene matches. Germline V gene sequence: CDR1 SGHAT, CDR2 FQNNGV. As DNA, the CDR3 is TGTGCCAGCAGCCAGATTCAGGGGGCAGCCGTCGAGCAGTACTTC. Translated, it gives CASSQIQGAAVEQYF.

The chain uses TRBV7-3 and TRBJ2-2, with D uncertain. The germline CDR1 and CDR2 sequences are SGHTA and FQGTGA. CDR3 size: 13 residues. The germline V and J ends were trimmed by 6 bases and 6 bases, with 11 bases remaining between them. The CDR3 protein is CASSGLNAGELFF. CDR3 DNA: TGTGCCAGCAGTGGGCTTAACGCCGGGGAGCTGTTTTTT.

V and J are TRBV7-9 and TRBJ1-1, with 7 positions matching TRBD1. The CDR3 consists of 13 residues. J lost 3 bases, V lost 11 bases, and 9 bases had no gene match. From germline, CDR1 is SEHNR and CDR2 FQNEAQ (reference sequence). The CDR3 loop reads CARFRDSYTEAFF. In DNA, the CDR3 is TGTGCCCGTTTCCGGGACAGCTACACTGAAGCTTTCTTT.

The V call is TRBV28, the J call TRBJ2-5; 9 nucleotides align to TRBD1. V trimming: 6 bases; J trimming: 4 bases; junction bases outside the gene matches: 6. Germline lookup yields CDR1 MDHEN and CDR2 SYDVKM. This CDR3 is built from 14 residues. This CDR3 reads CASRRQGVRETQYF. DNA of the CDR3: TGTGCCAGCAGGCGACAGGGGGTGCGAGAGACCCAGTACTTC.

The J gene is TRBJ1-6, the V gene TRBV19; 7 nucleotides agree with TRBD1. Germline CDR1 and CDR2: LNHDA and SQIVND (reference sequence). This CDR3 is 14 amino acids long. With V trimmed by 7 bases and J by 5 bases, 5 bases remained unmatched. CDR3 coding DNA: TGTGCCAGTACCTCGGGACAGAATAATTCACCCCTCCACTTT. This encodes CASTSGQNNSPLHF.

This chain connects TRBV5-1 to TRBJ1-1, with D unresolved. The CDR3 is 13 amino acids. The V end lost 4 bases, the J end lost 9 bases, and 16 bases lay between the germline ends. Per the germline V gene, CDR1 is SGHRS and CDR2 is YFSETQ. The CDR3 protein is CASSPSLGTKAFF. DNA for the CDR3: TGCGCCAGCAGCCCTTCTCTGGGCACCAAAGCTTTCTTT.

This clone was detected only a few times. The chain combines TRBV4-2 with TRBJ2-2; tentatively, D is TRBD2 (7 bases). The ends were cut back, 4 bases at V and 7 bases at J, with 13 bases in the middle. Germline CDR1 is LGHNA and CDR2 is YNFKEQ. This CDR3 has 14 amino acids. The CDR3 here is CASSLGGGDGELFF. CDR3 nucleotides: TGTGCCAGCAGCCTAGGGGGGGGCGACGGGGAGCTGTTTTTT.

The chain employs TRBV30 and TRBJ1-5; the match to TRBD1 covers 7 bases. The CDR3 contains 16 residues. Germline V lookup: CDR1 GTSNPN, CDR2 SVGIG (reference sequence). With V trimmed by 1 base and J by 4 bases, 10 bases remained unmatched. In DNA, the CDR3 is TGTGCCTGGAGTGGACTGGACAGGATGGGAAATCAGCCCCAGCATTTT. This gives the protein CAWSGLDRMGNQPQHF.

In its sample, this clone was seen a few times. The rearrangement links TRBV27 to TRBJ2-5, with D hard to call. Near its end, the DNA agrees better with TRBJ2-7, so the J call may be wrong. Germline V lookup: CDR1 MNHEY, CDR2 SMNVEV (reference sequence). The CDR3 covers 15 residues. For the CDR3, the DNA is TGTGCCAGCAGTACATCCCCGACAAGTTTCTACGAGCAGTACTTC. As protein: CASSTSPTSFYEQYF.

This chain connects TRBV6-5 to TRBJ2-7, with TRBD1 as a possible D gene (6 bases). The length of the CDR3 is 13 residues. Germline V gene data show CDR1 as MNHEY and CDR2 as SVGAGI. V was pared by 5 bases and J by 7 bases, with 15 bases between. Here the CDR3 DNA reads TGTGCCAGCAGTCAGGGACAACCTTGGGAGCAGTACTTC. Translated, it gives CASSQGQPWEQYF.